This T cell receptor beta chain was captured in a study of human T cells and chemical hapten exposure. One entry per CDR3 protein, called by TCRdb with MiXCR from the 5' RACE reads. The sample consists of 110,000 or so distinct CDR3 sequences, roughly 18% of them appearing once. V shed 5 bases and J 0 bases; nucleotides not matched to a gene: 8. Germline V gene lookup returns CDR1 SGHDN and CDR2 FVKESK. The CDR3 length is 18 residues. Total RNA came from unfractionated whole blood. The V call is TRBV14, the J call TRBJ2-3; 13 bases are shared with TRBD2. The sequence was obtained from a human donor in good health. The CDR3 spells CASSSLGLAGPSTDTQYF. The CDR3 DNA sequence: TGTGCCAGCAGCTCCCTGGGACTAGCGGGACCGAGCACAGATACGCAGTATTTT.